This is a list of T cell receptor beta chains from one sample in a study of blood T cells in healthy people across ages. Via MiXCR, TCRdb re-called the 5' RACE reads, giving one row per CDR3 protein. The table shows 800,000 or so distinct CDR3 sequences, with 62% occurring only once. Source material: blood. These receptors were obtained from a young man in good health. Each CDR3 is given with its conserved first and last residue. A D gene is named only where the DNA matches it firmly. Some rows mark clone size as missing; the rest say once, few, many or name a class of expanded clone.

TRBV28	TRBJ2-4	-	-	TGTGCCAGCAGTTTCGTAGGGGCGAGCATTCAGTACTTC	CASSFVGASIQYF
TRBV27	TRBJ2-7	few	-	TGTGCCAGCACCTCTCTAGCGCAACCCTCCTACGAGCAGTACTTC	CASTSLAQPSYEQYF
TRBV27	TRBJ2-7	-	-	TGTGCCAGCAGTTTGGAGGGACTCTCCTACGAGCAGTACTTC	CASSLEGLSYEQYF
TRBV20-1	TRBJ2-7	few	-	TGCAGTGCTAGCGACGACAGGCCATCCTACGAGCAGTACTTC	CSASDDRPSYEQYF
TRBV20-1	TRBJ2-5	-	-	TGCAGTGCTAGAAGGGTAGACGCAGAGACCCAGTACTTC	CSARRVDAETQYF
TRBV28	TRBJ2-6	-	TRBD1	TGTGCCAGCAGTGCTCCTGGACAGGGGGTAACTCAGTGGTCTGGGGCCAACGTCCTGACTTTC	CASSAPGQGVTQWSGANVLTF
TRBV19	TRBJ2-5	few	-	TGTGCCAGTAGTCCCCTACCCCGAGAGACCCAGTACTTC	CASSPLPRETQYF
TRBV7-2	TRBJ2-1	few	TRBD2	TGTGCCAGCAGCTTAGCTGCGGGGGGCCTCCCCAATGAGCAGTTCTTC	CASSLAAGGLPNEQFF
TRBV20-1	TRBJ1-1	many	TRBD1	TGCAGTGCTCCCACAGGGGAGGACACTGAAGCTTTCTTT	CSAPTGEDTEAFF
TRBV12-5	TRBJ2-2	-	TRBD2	TGTGCTAGTGGTTTGGTACGAGCGCGGGGGGTGAACACCGGGGAGCTGTTTTTT	CASGLVRARGVNTGELFF
TRBV27	TRBJ2-5	-	-	TGTGCCAGCAGTAGTTTGGGACTCCCGCAAGAGACCCAGTACTTC	CASSSLGLPQETQYF
TRBV7-3	TRBJ2-3	-	TRBD2	TGTGCCAGCAGCTTAGGGAGAGGGAGGGGCACAGATACGCAGTATTTT	CASSLGRGRGTDTQYF
TRBV5-5	TRBJ1-4	-	TRBD1	TGTGCCAGCAGTTCCGGAAGGGGGCTTCGATCTAATGAAAAACTGTTTTTT	CASSSGRGLRSNEKLFF
TRBV25-1	TRBJ1-4	-	-	TGTGCCAGCAGTGACCCCAGGGGTCCTAATGAAAAACTGTTTTTT	CASSDPRGPNEKLFF
TRBV3-1	TRBJ2-5	-	TRBD2	TGTGCCAGCAGCCAGGCCGGGGGACTAGTATTAAAGACCCAGTACTTC	CASSQAGGLVLKTQYF
TRBV9	TRBJ2-1	few	-	TGCGCCAGCAGCCCGGGGGACAGTTACAATGAGCAGTTCTTC	CASSPGDSYNEQFF
TRBV5-1	TRBJ2-3	few	-	TGCGCCAGCAGCTCGGGCCACAGGGATCCAGATACGCAGTATTTT	CASSSGHRDPDTQYF
TRBV7-6	TRBJ2-5	-	-	TGTGCCAGCAGTACGGAGGGGCCCCTTATTATAAGAGAGACCCAGTACTTC	CASSTEGPLIIRETQYF
TRBV29-1	TRBJ1-2	-	-	TGCAGCGTTGAGACAGTTAATAACTATGGCTACACCTTC	CSVETVNNYGYTF
TRBV3-1	TRBJ2-1	few	-	TGTGCCAGCAGCCTGACAGGTTATTCGATCAATGAGCAGTTCTTC	CASSLTGYSINEQFF
TRBV9	TRBJ2-1	once	-	TGTGCCAGCAGCCCCAGTCCCTCCTACAATGAGCAGTTCTTC	CASSPSPSYNEQFF
TRBV6-5	TRBJ2-6	-	-	TGTGCCAGCAGGCCGACAGTCGGCGGGGCCAACGTCCTGACTTTC	CASRPTVGGANVLTF
TRBV28	TRBJ2-5	once	TRBD2	TGTGCCAGCACGGGGCTAGCGGGGCTCAGGGAGACCCAGTACTTC	CASTGLAGLRETQYF
TRBV29-1	TRBJ2-7	-	-	TGCAGCGTTGCCCCGGGACACGGGAGAAGCGAGCAGTACTTC	CSVAPGHGRSEQYF
TRBV6-1	TRBJ1-2	-	-	TGTGCCAGCCGGCCTACAGGCTATGGCTACACCTTC	CASRPTGYGYTF
TRBV20-1	TRBJ2-7	-	TRBD1	TGCAGTGCTTGGGACAGTACGTACGAGCAGTACTTC	CSAWDSTYEQYF
TRBV7-3	TRBJ2-1	-	TRBD2	TGTGCCAGCAGCCCCTCGGGTAGCGGGGGATACAGTGAGCAGTTCTTC	CASSPSGSGGYSEQFF
TRBV20-1	TRBJ1-2	-	TRBD1	TGCAGTGCTTGGGACAGGGCACAGGCTAACTATGGCTACACCTTC	CSAWDRAQANYGYTF
TRBV6-5	TRBJ2-6	-	-	TGTGCCAGCAGTTACTTAAAGACCTCTGGGGCCAACGTCCTGACTTTC	CASSYLKTSGANVLTF
TRBV9	TRBJ1-6	-	-	TGTGCCAGCAGCGCTAGGGAAGGTCGATATAATTCACCCCTCCACTTT	CASSAREGRYNSPLHF
TRBV20-1	TRBJ1-4	-	-	TGCAGGAGGGATGAAAAACTGTTTTTT	CRRDEKLFF
TRBV3-1	TRBJ1-2	-	TRBD1	TGTACCAGCAGCCAAAGGGGACAGGGTTTTAACTATGGCTACACCTTC	CTSSQRGQGFNYGYTF
TRBV2	TRBJ1-4	-	TRBD1	TGTGCCAGCAGTGAGCAGGGGGCGCATGGTGAAAAACTGTTTTTT	CASSEQGAHGEKLFF
TRBV4-2	TRBJ2-5	-	-	TGTGCCAGCAGCCAAGATAAGCCTCCGGGGGCCCAGTACTTC	CASSQDKPPGAQYF
TRBV6-5	TRBJ2-7	-	TRBD1	TGTGCCAGCAGGGGGACAGCACCTAGTATAACCTACGAGCAGTACTTC	CASRGTAPSITYEQYF
TRBV6-2/TRBV6-3	TRBJ2-3	-	-	TGTGCCAGCACCCGGCGGCCTAGCACAGATACGCAGTATTTT	CASTRRPSTDTQYF
TRBV7-9	TRBJ2-2	few	-	TGTGCCAGCAGTTTACCCGGGGAGCTGTTTTTT	CASSLPGELFF
TRBV20-1	TRBJ2-1	few	TRBD1	TGCAGTGCTAGGGGGACAGGAGCCCTCGATGAGCAGTTCTTC	CSARGTGALDEQFF
TRBV29-1	TRBJ2-3	-	TRBD2	TGCAGCGTTGAAAAGTTAGCGGGGGGGCCAGATACGCAGTATTTT	CSVEKLAGGPDTQYF